One sample yielded the 14 T cell receptor beta chains listed below, sequenced in a study of CD8+ T cells in alopecia areata. cDNA serving as the sequencing template came from extracted, reverse transcribed RNA. This table comes from immunoSEQ multiplex PCR, and its TCRdb copy is limited to in-frame clones, with some not included. The sample holds some 210,000 clones; approximately 65% are singletons and the top ten take roughly 1.2%. As to treatment: oral pan-JAK inhibitor, 5-10 mg twice daily. This specimen consisted of CD4+ T cells sorted from blood, obtained at week 44, from a patient treated with tofacitinib. The receptors come from a human donor with alopecia areata.

V usage is TRBV30 and J usage is TRBJ1-1, with 8 bases fitting TRBD1. This CDR3 has 15 residues. J gave up 5 bases and V 2 bases, and 10 bases lay outside the gene matches. Germline V gene lookup returns CDR1 GTSNPN and CDR2 SVGIG (reference sequence). CDR3 region: CAWSRSQGAGTEAFF. DNA of the CDR3: TGTGCCTGGAGTAGATCCCAGGGGGCGGGTACTGAAGCTTTCTTT. Complete variable domain (other parts from reference TRBV30 and TRBJ1-1): SQTIHQWPATLVQPVGSPLSLECTVEGTSNPNLYWYRQAAGRGLQLLFYSVGIGQISSEVPQNLSASRPQDRQFILSSKKLLLSDSGFYLCAWSRSQGAGTEAFFGQGTRLTVV.

The CDR3 region has the DNA TGTGCCTGGAGACCCCCCGGGGGCCTCTCCGAGCAGTACTTC. This gives the protein CAWRPPGGLSEQYF. This chain links TRBV30 with TRBJ2-7; either TRBD1 or TRBD2 may supply D (6 bases each). Germline V gene sequence: CDR1 GTSNPN, CDR2 SVGIG (reference sequence). The CDR3 is made up of 14 amino acids. The germline V and J ends were trimmed by 3 bases and 6 bases, with 18 bases remaining between them.

This rearrangement joins TRBV30 to TRBJ1-1, with D possibly being TRBD1 (5 bases). The V gene lost 4 bases and the J gene lost 1 base, with 13 bases spanning the gap. CDR1 is GTSNPN and CDR2 is SVGIG in the germline V gene (reference sequence). The CDR3 totals 14 residues. CDR3 sequence (DNA): TGTGCCTGGAAACGGCAGGGAAGGAACACTGAAGCTTTCTTT. It is translated as CAWKRQGRNTEAFF.

The chain uses TRBV9 and TRBJ1-1; D not resolved. Trimming took off 8 bases at V and 8 bases at J, with 16 bases between the two ends. CDR1 SGDLS and CDR2 YYNGEE come from the germline V gene. The CDR3 is 12 amino acids. The CDR3 DNA is TGTGCCAGTTCCCTAGAGTTTAGGGAAGCTTTCTTT. This encodes CASSLEFREAFF.

This clone was detected only a few times. The sample carries other DNA sequences with the same CDR3. This chain joins TRBV30 and TRBJ2-7, with D perhaps TRBD2 (5 bases). The V end lost 1 base, the J end lost 3 bases, and 7 bases lay between the germline ends. The CDR3 runs 12 residues. Germline V gene sequence: CDR1 GTSNPN, CDR2 SVGIG (reference sequence). Written as DNA, the CDR3 is TGTGCCTGGAGTGCCGGAGGCTACGAGCAGTACTTC. Translated, it gives CAWSAGGYEQYF.

The chain employs TRBV29-1 and TRBJ2-2; TRBD1 aligns across 12 bases. This CDR3 has 18 amino acids. Trimming removed 1 base from V and 4 bases from J; junction bases left unmatched: 10. Germline CDR1 reads SQVTM; CDR2 reads ANQGSEA. The CDR3 DNA follows: TGCAGCGTTGAAGTTCCCCCGGGACAGGGGGCCGTCACCGGGGAGCTGTTTTTT. Translated, it gives CSVEVPPGQGAVTGELFF.

The V and J genes are TRBV2 and TRBJ2-7; TRBD1 matches at 9 bases. This CDR3 contains 15 residues. J was trimmed by 3 bases and V by 2 bases; bases with no gene match: 5. The V gene's germline CDR1 is SNHLY and CDR2 FYNNEI. The CDR3 here is CASSESGTGYYEQYF. The CDR3 DNA sequence: TGTGCCAGCAGTGAATCCGGGACAGGGTACTACGAGCAGTACTTC.

The chain couples TRBV29-1 to TRBJ1-2, with D tentatively TRBD1 (5 bases). This CDR3 has 16 amino acids. CDR1 and CDR2 from the germline V gene are SQVTM and ANQGSEA. The V gene lost 3 bases and the J gene lost 4 bases, with 21 bases spanning the gap. The CDR3 is CSVEPVVAGKVYGYTF. In DNA form, the CDR3 reads TGCAGCGTTGAGCCTGTGGTGGCAGGGAAGGTCTATGGCTACACCTTC.

This chain joins TRBV30 and TRBJ1-1, with 7 nucleotides matching TRBD1. With V trimmed by 4 bases and J by 1 base, 9 bases remained unmatched. This CDR3 has 15 residues. Germline CDR1 reads GTSNPN; CDR2 reads SVGIG (reference sequence). The CDR3 sequence: CAWIRTGGGNTEAFF. CDR3 sequence (DNA): TGTGCCTGGATCAGGACAGGCGGAGGGAACACTGAAGCTTTCTTT.

This rearrangement joins TRBV15 to TRBJ2-1, with a weak D call TRBD1 (6 bases). The germline V gene has CDR1 LNHNV and CDR2 YYDKDF (reference sequence). The CDR3 is 14 amino acids. V was trimmed by 0 bases and J by 7 bases, leaving 10 bases between them. In nucleotides, the CDR3 is TGTGCCACCAGCAGAGAGTACAGGGAAAATGAGCAGTTCTTC. This codes for CATSREYRENEQFF.

This clone has a handful of counts. The chain links TRBV6-5 to TRBJ2-5; TRBD1 is a possible D gene (6 bases). V was pared by 6 bases and J by 2 bases, with 16 bases between. Germline loops: CDR1 MNHEY, CDR2 SVGAGI. The length of the CDR3 is 15 residues. CDR3 loop: CASSQNIRGQETQYF. The CDR3 DNA sequence: TGTGCCAGCAGCCAGAACATCAGGGGACAAGAGACCCAGTACTTC.

This clone appeared a few times. The chain uses TRBV14 and TRBJ2-2; no firm D call. The CDR3 runs 13 residues. CDR1 is SGHDN and CDR2 is FVKESK in the germline V gene. Trimming left V 3 bases short and J 2 bases short, with 4 bases between. The CDR3 here is CASSHFNTGELFF. The CDR3 bases are TGTGCCAGCAGCCACTTTAACACCGGGGAGCTGTTTTTT.

V and J are TRBV7-2 and TRBJ1-2; 7 nucleotides align to TRBD1. V gave up 5 bases and J gave up 6 bases; unmatched junction bases: 9. CDR3 length equals 14 residues. Germline CDR1 and CDR2: SGHTA and FQGNSA. The CDR3 reads CASSQGQARDGYTF. CDR3 nucleotides: TGTGCCAGCAGCCAAGGACAGGCCAGGGATGGCTACACCTTC.

This chain uses TRBV30 with TRBJ2-7, with D tentatively TRBD1 or TRBD2 (6 bases each). Trimming left V 0 bases short and J 2 bases short, with 8 bases between. CDR3 length: 13 residues. Germline V gives CDR1 GTSNPN, CDR2 SVGIG (reference sequence). CDR3: CAWSVGGPYEQYF. In nucleotides, the CDR3 is TGTGCCTGGAGTGTAGGGGGGCCCTACGAGCAGTACTTC.